Following are 21 T cell receptor beta chains from one sample sequenced in a study of cytomegalovirus exposure and HLA in healthy donors. The PCR ran on 60 Vbeta and 13 Jbeta primers. The assay was immunoSEQ multiplex PCR, and TCRdb's table has in-frame clones only and misses some. The table has 150,000 to 200,000 clones, about three quarters seen once. Sequences were obtained from PBMCs. The receptors derive from a girl aged 5-17 years in good health and CMV-seronegative.

The J gene is TRBJ1-3, the V gene TRBV25-1, with D tentatively TRBD1 (5 bases). The germline V gene encodes CDR1 MGHDK and CDR2 SYGVNS. This CDR3 has 14 amino acids. The V gene lost 4 bases and the J gene lost 2 bases, with 9 bases spanning the gap. DNA of the CDR3: TGTGCCAGCAGTGCAGGGAACCCTGGAAACACCATATATTTT. The encoded protein is CASSAGNPGNTIYF.

This clone turned up a few times. The rearrangement links TRBV19 to TRBJ1-2; D possibly corresponds to TRBD1 (5 bases). V gave up 6 bases and J gave up 4 bases, with 12 bases separating them. This CDR3 has 13 residues. In germline, CDR1 is LNHDA, CDR2 SQIVND (reference sequence). This CDR3 is CASSGGRSYGYTF. The CDR3 bases are TGTGCCAGTAGCGGGGGTCGATCCTATGGCTACACCTTC.

Only one count was recorded for this clone. The chain recombines TRBV5-1 with TRBJ2-1; tentative D call: TRBD2 (5 bases). With 0 bases removed from V and 0 bases from J, the gap between germline ends came to 7 bases. The CDR3 totals 15 residues. Per germline, CDR1 SGHRS and CDR2 YFSETQ. The CDR3 region is CASSLAGFSYNEQFF. In DNA, the CDR3 is TGCGCCAGCAGCTTGGCGGGGTTCTCCTACAATGAGCAGTTCTTC.

The V call is TRBV7-9, the J call TRBJ2-7; 8 positions match TRBD1. This CDR3 contains 15 residues. The germline V gene encodes CDR1 SEHNR and CDR2 FQNEAQ (reference sequence). The J segment lost 3 bases and the V segment lost 5 bases, leaving 9 bases of the junction unmatched. In nucleotides, the CDR3 is TGTGCCAGCAGCGCATCCGGGACAGGCCTCTACGAGCAGTACTTC. Encoded protein: CASSASGTGLYEQYF. Looking up the rest from reference TRBV7-9 and TRBJ2-7 gives the full variable domain: DTGVSQNPRHKITKRGQNVTFRCDPISEHNRLYWYRQTLGQGPEFLTYFQNEAQLEKSRLLSDRFSAERPKGSFSTLEIQRTEQGDSAMYLCASSASGTGLYEQYFGPGTRLTVT.

This chain connects TRBV5-1 to TRBJ1-6; 7 positions agree with TRBD1. With V trimmed by 3 bases and J by 7 bases, 7 bases remained unmatched. Germline V gene sequence: CDR1 SGHRS, CDR2 YFSETQ. This CDR3 has 15 residues. This chain's CDR3 is CASSSSGTDNSPLHF. The CDR3, as DNA: TGCGCCAGCAGCTCCTCCGGGACAGACAATTCACCCCTCCACTTT.

The chain recombines TRBV11-2 with TRBJ1-1; 7 bases match TRBD1. There are 17 residues in the CDR3. From germline, CDR1 is SGHAT and CDR2 FQNNGV. The trim removed 0 bases at V and 1 base at J, leaving 8 bases unmatched. This chain's CDR3 is CASSLEPAGQTNTEAFF. CDR3 DNA: TGTGCCAGCAGCTTAGAACCCGCGGGACAGACGAACACTGAAGCTTTCTTT. Full variable domain (missing parts from reference TRBV11-2 and TRBJ1-1): EAGVAQSPRYKIIEKRQSVAFWCNPISGHATLYWYQQILGQGPKLLIQFQNNGVVDDSQLPKDRFSAERLKGVDSTLKIQPAKLEDSAVYLCASSLEPAGQTNTEAFFGQGTRLTVV.

This clone was seen more than once but under ten times. The genes are TRBV7-2 and TRBJ2-2; D is uncertain. This CDR3 has 13 residues. Germline V gene lookup returns CDR1 SGHTA and CDR2 FQGNSA. V shed 3 bases and J shed 7 bases, with 9 bases lying between them. CDR3 in amino acids: CASSLQLNGELFF. The CDR3 coding sequence is TGTGCCAGCAGCTTGCAACTCAACGGGGAGCTGTTTTTT. Full variable domain (missing parts from reference TRBV7-2 and TRBJ2-2): GAGVSQSPSNKVTEKGKDVELRCDPISGHTALYWYRQSLGQGLEFLIYFQGNSAPDKSGLPSDRFSAERTGGSVSTLTIQRTQQEDSAVYLCASSLQLNGELFFGEGSRLTVL.

The CDR3 spells CASSEGQVIPGEQYF. CDR3 nucleotides: TGTGCCAGCAGTGAGGGTCAGGTCATCCCTGGCGAGCAGTACTTC. This sequence joins TRBV2 and TRBJ2-7, with D unresolved. V was cut by 3 bases and J by 6 bases, with 18 bases left in between. Germline V gives CDR1 SNHLY, CDR2 FYNNEI. CDR3 length equals 15 residues.

This clone was detected only once. The V gene is TRBV27, the J gene TRBJ2-7; 7 bases match TRBD1. The length of the CDR3 is 15 residues. Germline V gene data show CDR1 as MNHEY and CDR2 as SMNVEV (reference sequence). V shed 6 bases, J shed 3 bases, and the junction held 11 bases outside the gene matches. CDR3 region: CASSATGTEIYEQYF. CDR3 coding DNA: TGTGCCAGCAGCGCCACTGGGACAGAGATCTACGAGCAGTACTTC.

CDR3 in amino acids: CASSDGQTYNEQFF. CDR3 in DNA: TGTGCCAGCTCAGATGGACAGACCTACAATGAGCAGTTCTTC. The V gene is TRBV18, the J gene TRBJ2-1; tentatively, D is TRBD1 (6 bases). Trimming left V 5 bases short and J 2 bases short, with 10 bases between. This CDR3 contains 14 residues. Germline V gene sequence: CDR1 KGHSH, CDR2 LQKENI. The entire variable domain, with the rest obtained from reference TRBV18 and TRBJ2-1, is as follows: NAGVMQNPRHLVRRRGQEARLRCSPMKGHSHVYWYRQLPEEGLKFMVYLQKENIIDESGMPKERFSAEFPKEGPSILRIQQVVRGDSAAYFCASSDGQTYNEQFFGPGTRLTVL.

A few counts support this clone. For the CDR3, the DNA is TGTGCCAGCAGCACATTTGGAAACACCATATATTTT. It translates to CASSTFGNTIYF. This chain joins TRBV28 and TRBJ1-3; D remains ambiguous. The CDR3 contains 12 residues. Germline V gene sequence: CDR1 MDHEN, CDR2 SYDVKM. Trimming shortened V by 6 bases and J by 3 bases, and 6 bases separated the two germline ends. Filled out from reference TRBV28 and TRBJ1-3, the complete variable domain reads DVKVTQSSRYLVKRTGEKVFLECVQDMDHENMFWYRQDPGLGLRLIYFSYDVKMKEKGDIPEGYSVSREKKERFSLILESASTNQTSMYLCASSTFGNTIYFGEGSWLTVV.

The chain couples TRBV18 to TRBJ2-2, with D perhaps matching TRBD1 (6 bases). The CDR3 is 14 residues long. V lost 3 bases and J lost 4, with 9 bases in between. Germline V gene sequence: CDR1 KGHSH, CDR2 LQKENI. The CDR3 region is CASSPGQLTGELFF. The CDR3 DNA is TGTGCCAGCTCACCCGGACAGCTCACCGGGGAGCTGTTTTTT.

This chain links TRBV2 with TRBJ1-2, with TRBD1 identical over 7 bases. Trimming at V came to 6 bases and at J to 2 bases, leaving 3 bases not matched to a gene. Germline V gene sequence: CDR1 SNHLY, CDR2 FYNNEI. This CDR3 has 13 residues. For the CDR3, the DNA is TGTGCCAGCAGACCGACAGGGAACTATGGCTACACCTTC. Its protein product is CASRPTGNYGYTF. Full variable domain (outside the CDR3, taken from reference TRBV2 and TRBJ1-2): EPEVTQTPSHQVTQMGQEVILRCVPISNHLYFYWYRQILGQKVEFLVSFYNNEISEKSEIFDDQFSVERPDGSNFTLKIRSTKLEDSAMYFCASRPTGNYGYTFGSGTRLTVV.

The rearrangement joins TRBV4-1 to TRBJ1-2, with TRBD1 as a possible D gene (5 bases). The germline V gene encodes CDR1 MGHRA and CDR2 YSYEKL. The CDR3 contains 13 residues. The V gene lost 2 bases and the J gene lost 6 bases, with 10 bases spanning the gap. CDR3 coding DNA: TGCGCCAGCAGCCAAAGACAGACTGATGGCTACACCTTC. Translated, it gives CASSQRQTDGYTF.

This clone was observed a few times. V and J are TRBV13 and TRBJ2-2, with 13 bases lining up with TRBD2. Germline V gene lookup returns CDR1 PRHDT and CDR2 FYEKMQ (reference sequence). The CDR3 loop spans 17 amino acids. Germline trimming cut 2 bases from V and 7 bases from J; bases unmatched to any gene: 7. The CDR3 bases are TGTGCCAGCAGCTTAACTAGCGGGGGGGCCTGGATCGGGGAGCTGTTTTTT. It translates to CASSLTSGGAWIGELFF.

This rearrangement joins TRBV13 to TRBJ1-2; TRBD1 aligns across 8 bases. The CDR3 extends over 20 amino acids. V trimming: 4 bases; J trimming: 4 bases; junction bases outside the gene matches: 23. Germline CDR1 is PRHDT and CDR2 is FYEKMQ (reference sequence). The chain's CDR3 is CASSSLAPQAQGAHGYGYTF. The CDR3 coding sequence is TGTGCCAGCAGCTCGCTCGCCCCACAAGCCCAGGGGGCGCATGGCTATGGCTACACCTTC.

The CDR3 here is CAISEAGQGRNEQFF. The CDR3 DNA reads as TGTGCCATCAGTGAGGCTGGACAGGGTCGGAATGAGCAGTTCTTC. V is TRBV10-3 and J is TRBJ2-1; 8 bases map to TRBD1. The CDR3 has 15 residues. CDR1 is ENHRY and CDR2 is SYGVKD in the germline V gene. V was pared by 2 bases and J by 7 bases, with 7 bases of the junction left unmatched.

The J gene is TRBJ2-7, the V gene TRBV7-9; D may be TRBD2 (5 bases). CDR3 length equals 15 residues. The germline V gene encodes CDR1 SEHNR and CDR2 FQNEAQ (reference sequence). Trimming shortened V by 3 bases and J by 2 bases, and 14 bases separated the two germline ends. The CDR3 DNA follows: TGTGCCAGCAGCTTTGTGCCGGGGAGTGCCTACGAGCAGTACTTC. Its translation is CASSFVPGSAYEQYF.

This clone was seen more than once but under ten times. CDR3 DNA: TGCGCCAGCAGCCAAGAGGAGACCATGAACACTGAAGCTTTCTTT. Translated: CASSQEETMNTEAFF. The chain carries TRBV4-1 and TRBJ1-1; D not certain. Germline V gene sequence: CDR1 MGHRA, CDR2 YSYEKL. Trimming stripped 0 bases from V and 0 bases from J, with 8 bases between. CDR3 length: 15 residues.

The genes are TRBV27 and TRBJ2-3, with TRBD1 identical over 9 bases. V dropped 2 bases and J dropped 2; count of bases not matched to a gene: 2. Germline CDR1 and CDR2: MNHEY and SMNVEV (reference sequence). The CDR3 sequence is 15 residues long. CDR3 DNA sequence: TGTGCCAGCAGTTTAAGGACAGGGGTCACAGATACGCAGTATTTT. It specifies CASSLRTGVTDTQYF.

About this clone itself: The germline gene is not matched at one end of the junction; a read error may be the cause. This rearrangement joins TRBV7-3 to TRBJ1-2, with D perhaps matching TRBD1 (5 bases). There are 13 residues in the CDR3. Per germline, CDR1 SGHTA and CDR2 FQGTGA. The CDR3 loop reads CASSLTPDRGLNF. CDR3 sequence (DNA): TGTGCCAGCAGCTTAACCCCTGATCGGGGGTTAAACTTC.